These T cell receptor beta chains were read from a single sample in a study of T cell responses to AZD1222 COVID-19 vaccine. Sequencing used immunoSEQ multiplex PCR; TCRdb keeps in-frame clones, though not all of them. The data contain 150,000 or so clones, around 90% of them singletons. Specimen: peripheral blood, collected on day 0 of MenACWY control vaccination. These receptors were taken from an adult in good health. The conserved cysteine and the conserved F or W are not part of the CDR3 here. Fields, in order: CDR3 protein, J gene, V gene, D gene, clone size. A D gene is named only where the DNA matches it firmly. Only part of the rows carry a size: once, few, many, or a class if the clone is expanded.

CDR3: ASSSSGLNPQH
J: TRBJ1-5
V: TRBV18
D: -
size: -

CDR3: ASSSLPRRGNTDTQY
J: TRBJ2-3
V: TRBV28
D: TRBD2
size: -

CDR3: ASSPGTAGNTIY
J: TRBJ1-3
V: TRBV18
D: -
size: -

CDR3: ASSLAGRGQPQH
J: TRBJ1-5
V: TRBV5-6
D: -
size: few

CDR3: ASSTGGTAANYGYT
J: TRBJ1-2
V: TRBV5-1
D: TRBD1
size: -

CDR3: ASRLGRGWGSDTQY
J: TRBJ2-3
V: TRBV27
D: -
size: -

CDR3: SASSGTGAQETQY
J: TRBJ2-5
V: TRBV20-1
D: -
size: -

CDR3: ASSEETSGRKGEQF
J: TRBJ2-1
V: TRBV10-1
D: TRBD2
size: -

CDR3: ASSSGTTGVVSGYT
J: TRBJ1-2
V: TRBV7-9
D: TRBD1
size: -

CDR3: ASSLRTGGGSDEQF
J: TRBJ2-1
V: TRBV7-9
D: -
size: -

CDR3: ASSIEAGQPQH
J: TRBJ1-5
V: TRBV6-5
D: -
size: -

CDR3: ASSYSKRGRSPLH
J: TRBJ1-6
V: TRBV6-5
D: -
size: once

CDR3: ASSPKTGDRQYNEQF
J: TRBJ2-1
V: TRBV18
D: TRBD1
size: -

CDR3: ASSPTGLGVETQY
J: TRBJ2-5
V: TRBV5-4
D: TRBD2
size: -

CDR3: AWRKSGKGYGYT
J: TRBJ1-2
V: TRBV30
D: -
size: -

CDR3: ATSRVQGAVGSNQPQH
J: TRBJ1-5
V: TRBV15
D: -
size: -

CDR3: ASSSPTSGGLQETQY
J: TRBJ2-5
V: TRBV7-8
D: TRBD2
size: -

CDR3: ASSRQHSGANVLT
J: TRBJ2-6
V: TRBV7-3
D: -
size: once

CDR3: ASSLGSSSPLH
J: TRBJ1-6
V: TRBV27
D: -
size: -

CDR3: ASRDHRGPAYGYT
J: TRBJ1-2
V: TRBV6-5
D: TRBD1
size: -

CDR3: ASSLSGNTIY
J: TRBJ1-3
V: TRBV5-6
D: -
size: -

CDR3: ASRYRGGGEKLF
J: TRBJ1-4
V: TRBV19
D: -
size: -

CDR3: AISGETERPNGYT
J: TRBJ1-2
V: TRBV10-3
D: -
size: -

CDR3: ASSQKTGAYEQY
J: TRBJ2-7
V: TRBV4-1
D: TRBD1
size: -

CDR3: ASSGRDRGGTDTQY
J: TRBJ2-3
V: TRBV5-1
D: -
size: -

CDR3: ASSPLRTGVLTAYSNQPQH
J: TRBJ1-5
V: TRBV28
D: TRBD1
size: -

CDR3: ASSSGTARYEQY
J: TRBJ2-7
V: TRBV5-1
D: TRBD1
size: -

CDR3: SVERAGMEDLYGYT
J: TRBJ1-2
V: TRBV29-1
D: -
size: -

CDR3: ASSYSGRQNTEAF
J: TRBJ1-1
V: TRBV6-5
D: -
size: -

CDR3: ASSPGQESGYT
J: TRBJ1-2
V: TRBV28
D: TRBD1
size: -

CDR3: ASSVGIGFTGNTIY
J: TRBJ1-3
V: TRBV9
D: -
size: -

CDR3: ASSQVAGVGADTQY
J: TRBJ2-3
V: TRBV14
D: TRBD2
size: -

CDR3: ASSWDRTSYEQY
J: TRBJ2-7
V: TRBV5-5
D: TRBD1
size: -

CDR3: ASSLARGTGDVYEQY
J: TRBJ2-7
V: TRBV5-4
D: TRBD1
size: -

CDR3: ASSERATTEAF
J: TRBJ1-1
V: TRBV10-1
D: -
size: once